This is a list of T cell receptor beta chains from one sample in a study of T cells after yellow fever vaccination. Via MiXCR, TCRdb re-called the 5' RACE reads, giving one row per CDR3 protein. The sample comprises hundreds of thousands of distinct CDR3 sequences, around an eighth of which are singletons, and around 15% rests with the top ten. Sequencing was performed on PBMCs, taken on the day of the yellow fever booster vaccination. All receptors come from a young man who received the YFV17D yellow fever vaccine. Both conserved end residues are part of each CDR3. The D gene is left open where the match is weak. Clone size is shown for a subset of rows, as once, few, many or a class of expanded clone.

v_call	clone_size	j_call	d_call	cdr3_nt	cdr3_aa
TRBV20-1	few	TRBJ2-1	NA	TGCAGTGGGGTCAAAACGACCCCAGGCGAGCAGTTCTTC	CSGVKTTPGEQFF
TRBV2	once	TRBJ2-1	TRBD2	TGTGCCAGCAGTGAGAATAGCGGGAGGGTCTATGAGCAGTTCTTC	CASSENSGRVYEQFF
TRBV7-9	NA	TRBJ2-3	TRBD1	TGTGCCAGCAGCTTAGTGGGACAGGTTGGGCAGTATTTT	CASSLVGQVGQYF
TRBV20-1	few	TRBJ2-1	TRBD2	TGCAGTGCTCGGACTAGCGGGTTACAGTTCTTC	CSARTSGLQFF
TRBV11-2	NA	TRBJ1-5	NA	TGTGCCAGCAGCCCGAGGACGGCCTACTCCAATCAGCCCCAGCATTTT	CASSPRTAYSNQPQHF
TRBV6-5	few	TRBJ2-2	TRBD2	TGTGCCAGCAGTTGGACCGGGGGACTAAGATACACCGGGGAGCTGTTTTTT	CASSWTGGLRYTGELFF
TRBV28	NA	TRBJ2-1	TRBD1	TGTGCCGGGTCAGGGGGCGTAAGCTCCTACAATGAGCAGTTCTTC	CAGSGGVSSYNEQFF
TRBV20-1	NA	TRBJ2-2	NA	TGCAGTGCTAGAGGGGGCGGGGAGATCGGGGAGCTGTTTTTT	CSARGGGEIGELFF
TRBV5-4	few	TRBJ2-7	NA	TGTGCCAGCAGCACTGACTATCTCCCCCACGAGCAGTACTTC	CASSTDYLPHEQYF
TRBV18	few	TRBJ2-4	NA	TGTGCCAGCTCACCCCTGGGGGATCCCAAAAACATTCAGTACTTC	CASSPLGDPKNIQYF
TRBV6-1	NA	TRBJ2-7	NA	TGTGCCAGCAGTGGCTCCCGGGACCCATCCTACGAGCAGTACTTC	CASSGSRDPSYEQYF
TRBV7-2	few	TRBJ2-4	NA	TGTGCCAGCAGCTTAGCGGGATCCATTCAGTACTTC	CASSLAGSIQYF
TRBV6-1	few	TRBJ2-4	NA	TGTGCCAGCAGCCCGACCGCCCCCAAAAACATTCAGTACTTC	CASSPTAPKNIQYF
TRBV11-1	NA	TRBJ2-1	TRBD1	TGTGCCAGCAGCTTAGCCCGGGTAACCAAGGACAGGGGCAATGAGCAGTTCTTC	CASSLARVTKDRGNEQFF
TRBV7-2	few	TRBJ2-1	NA	TGTGCCAGCAGCTTAATGTGGTTGAATGAGCAGTTCTTC	CASSLMWLNEQFF
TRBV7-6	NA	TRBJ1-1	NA	TGTGCCAGCAGCTTAGAGGCAGGGGCGGCCACTGAAGCTTTCTTT	CASSLEAGAATEAFF
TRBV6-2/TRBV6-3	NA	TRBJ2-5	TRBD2	TGTGCCAGCAGTTACGGAGCGGGACCCACCCTTCAAGAGACCCAGTACTTC	CASSYGAGPTLQETQYF
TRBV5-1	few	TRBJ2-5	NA	TGCGCCAGCAGCCCGGCGAGCCAAGAGACCCAGTACTTC	CASSPASQETQYF
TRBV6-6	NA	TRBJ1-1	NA	TGTGCCAGCAGCCGGGACACGCGGGAAGCTTTCTTT	CASSRDTREAFF
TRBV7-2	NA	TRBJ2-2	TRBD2	TGTGCCAGCAGCCCCCTACGGCGGGAGGTCGGGGAGCTGTTTTTT	CASSPLRREVGELFF
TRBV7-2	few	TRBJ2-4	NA	TGTGCCAGCAGCTTAGGAGGCAGGGCTAAGTACTTC	CASSLGGRAKYF
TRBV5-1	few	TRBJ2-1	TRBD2	TGCGCCAGCAGCTCGGGACTAGCGGGAGTTTCCTACAATGAGCAGTTCTTC	CASSSGLAGVSYNEQFF
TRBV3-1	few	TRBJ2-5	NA	TGTGCCAGCAGCCCGAAGACTAGAAGGGGTGAGACCCAGTACTTC	CASSPKTRRGETQYF